The 2 T cell receptor beta chains in this list originate from one sample, sequenced in a study of blood T cell repertoires in COVID-19. Libraries were prepared by immunoSEQ multiplex PCR; TCRdb keeps only in-frame clonotypes and omits some of them. The sample has roughly 500,000 clones, roughly 87% seen once. Sequencing was done on a sample of peripheral blood. All receptors derive from a young man with COVID-19, enrolled during active disease.

The chain joins TRBV5-1 to TRBJ2-7; D perhaps matches TRBD1 (7 bases). CDR1 is SGHRS and CDR2 is YFSETQ in the germline V gene. The ends were cut back, 1 base at V and 4 bases at J, with 15 bases in the middle. The CDR3 sequence is 15 residues long. CDR3 sequence: CASSLTAGQSYEQYF. CDR3 in DNA: TGCGCCAGCAGCTTGACCGCGGGACAGAGTTACGAGCAGTACTTC.

CDR3: CAISEGISGSPISGNEQFF. The CDR3 coding sequence is TGTGCCATCAGTGAGGGGATTAGCGGGTCTCCAATATCGGGCAATGAGCAGTTCTTC. The chain recombines TRBV10-3 with TRBJ2-1; 7 positions agree with TRBD2. The CDR3 length is 19 residues. The germline gives CDR1 ENHRY, CDR2 SYGVKD. Trimming cost V 2 bases and J 6 bases; bases outside gene matches: 19.